Reported below is one T cell receptor (beta chain). The antigen is unknown. The data derive from a study of beta chain features in type 1 diabetes. The study, taken as a whole, reports: Cells with high TCR expression could be over-represented when cDNA is sequenced. In the patient group, naive, central memory and Treg TCRB repertoires seemed more alike than in the healthy donor group. TCRB CDR3s were moderately but significantly shorter in Type 1 diabetes patients in all four CD4+ subsets.

A CD45RO/CCR7/CD25/CD127/CD95/CD27 panel sorted naive, central memory, regulatory and stem cell-like memory CD4+ cells. Without exception, sorted populations had purity beyond 95%. V was pared by 0 bases and J by 7 bases, with 5 bases of the junction left unmatched. Germline CDR1 LGHNA, CDR2 YNFKEQ. The CDR3 is 14 amino acids. Expressed TCRB transcripts were sequenced, since all the RNA that had been isolated was reverse transcribed. Libraries were prepared by immunoSEQ multiplex PCR; TCRdb keeps only in-frame clonotypes and omits some of them. The sample contains around 56,000 clones, around 56% of which appear only once.

This chain uses TRBV4-2 with TRBJ1-2; 7 positions agree with TRBD1. Material for sequencing was Tregs from blood. The sequence was collected from a woman in her thirties or forties with type 1 diabetes. CDR3 bases: TGTGCCAGCAGCCAAGATAAAGGGGGCGGTGGCTACACCTTC. It specifies CASSQDKGGGGYTF.